The 4 T cell receptor beta chains below come from one sample, sequenced in a study of cytomegalovirus exposure and HLA in healthy donors. The study ran its PCR with 60 Vbeta and 13 Jbeta primers. Libraries were prepared by immunoSEQ multiplex PCR; TCRdb keeps only in-frame clonotypes and omits some of them. The sample includes fewer than 95,000 clones. The sequencing sample was made of PBMCs. The receptors come from a woman between 40 and 55 years old in good health and CMV-seropositive.

The J gene is TRBJ1-1, the V gene TRBV7-6, with D possibly matching TRBD1 (6 bases). The CDR3 contains 16 residues. The V end lost 2 bases, the J end lost 6 bases, and 19 bases lay between the germline ends. Germline V lookup: CDR1 SGHVS, CDR2 FNYEAQ. CDR3 region: CASSLNSGQTYAEAFF. The DNA for the CDR3 is TGTGCCAGCAGCTTAAACTCCGGACAGACTTATGCTGAAGCTTTCTTT. The variable domain in full, completed from reference TRBV7-6 and TRBJ1-1, reads GAGVSQSPRYKVTKRGQDVALRCDPISGHVSLYWYRQALGQGPEFLTYFNYEAQQDKSGLPNDRFSAERPEGSISTLTIQRTEQRDSAMYRCASSLNSGQTYAEAFFGQGTRLTVV.

The V and J genes are TRBV7-6 and TRBJ1-3; 8 nucleotides line up with TRBD1. In germline, CDR1 is SGHVS, CDR2 FNYEAQ. The CDR3 extends over 17 amino acids. Unmatched junction bases numbered 7, after V lost 1 base and J lost 2 bases. CDR3 sequence reads: CASSLVSGQGAGNTIYF. CDR3 in DNA: TGTGCCAGCAGCTTAGTATCTGGACAGGGAGCTGGAAACACCATATATTTT.

The J gene is TRBJ2-1, the V gene TRBV29-1; no reliable D call. Germline CDR1 is SQVTM and CDR2 is ANQGSEA. The CDR3 length is 17 residues. Trimming stripped 0 bases from V and 3 bases from J, with 18 bases between. The CDR3 loop reads CSVEERYGSVYYNEQFF. DNA for the CDR3: TGCAGCGTTGAAGAACGGTACGGGTCGGTCTACTACAATGAGCAGTTCTTC.

This sequence joins TRBV2 and TRBJ2-3, with D perhaps TRBD2 (6 bases). The CDR3 runs 15 residues. Trimming removed 6 bases at V and 4 bases at J, with 17 bases between. Germline V gene lookup returns CDR1 SNHLY and CDR2 FYNNEI. The CDR3 coding sequence is TGTGCCAGCAGCGGACTCACGGGGGAGGCAGATACGCAGTATTTT. This sequence encodes CASSGLTGEADTQYF.